The 17 T cell receptor beta chains below were found in one sample sequenced in a study of prognosis after radiotherapy for stage I lung cancer. Amplicons of TCR beta CDR3 were generated from genomic DNA by two-round multiplex PCR. Round-one PCR had primers specific to each TRBV and TRBJ gene. TCRdb called the multiplex PCR reads again in MiXCR, with one record for every CDR3 protein. The sample has around 15,000 distinct CDR3 sequences, approximately 50% seen once. This specimen consisted of PBMCs, obtained before or after stereotactic body radiation therapy (not recorded which). The receptors stem from a donor of 50 years or more with non-small cell lung cancer.

This chain uses TRBV4-2 with TRBJ1-6; the D gene is possibly TRBD1 (6 bases). The germline gives CDR1 LGHNA, CDR2 YNFKEQ. There are 16 residues in the CDR3. V was pared by 0 bases and J by 2 bases, with 8 bases between. The CDR3 region is CASSQEQGAYNSPLHF. For the CDR3, the DNA is TGTGCCAGCAGCCAAGAACAGGGAGCCTATAATTCACCCCTCCACTTT.

This clonotype was counted once. The chain uses TRBV6-1 and TRBJ1-3; 7 bases align to TRBD1. V lost 11 bases to trimming and J lost 1 base; unmatched junction nucleotides: 8. Germline CDR1 and CDR2: MNHNS and SASEGT. The CDR3 contains 14 residues. CDR3 sequence: CAVGQASSGNTIYF. CDR3 nucleotide sequence: TGTGCCGTAGGACAGGCTTCGTCTGGAAACACCATATATTTT.

This clonotype was observed at least ten times. The rearrangement joins TRBV19 to TRBJ2-7; D is perhaps TRBD2 (6 bases). V lost 4 bases and J lost 9, with 13 bases in between. Germline lookup yields CDR1 LNHDA and CDR2 SQIVND (reference sequence). This CDR3 region has 12 residues. As DNA, the CDR3 is TGTGCCAGTAGTAGTAACCCGGGAGTGCAGTACTTC. It is translated as CASSSNPGVQYF.

This clonotype was recorded at least ten times. The gene calls are TRBV20-1 and TRBJ2-5, with 12 bases matching TRBD2. The CDR3 is 19 amino acids. Germline CDR1 DFQATT, CDR2 SNEGSKA (reference sequence). Germline trimming cut 1 base from V and 2 bases from J; bases unmatched to any gene: 14. This CDR3 reads CSARVPLAGGPDLQETQYF. The CDR3 bases are TGCAGTGCTAGAGTACCGCTAGCGGGGGGGCCGGACTTACAAGAGACCCAGTACTTC.

By its share, this clonotype is medium-sized. The rearrangement joins TRBV20-1 to TRBJ2-3; 12 bases line up with TRBD2. J lost 5 bases, V lost 6 bases, and 3 bases had no gene match. This CDR3 comprises 13 residues. CDR1 is DFQATT, CDR2 SNEGSKA, per germline (reference sequence). CDR3 in DNA: TGCAGTGCAAGACTAGCGGGGGAAGATACGCAGTATTTT. Amino acids: CSARLAGEDTQYF.

This clonotype was observed many times. The chain is built from TRBV9 and TRBJ2-1; 7 nucleotides line up with TRBD2. The length of the CDR3 is 14 residues. CDR1 is SGDLS, CDR2 YYNGEE, per germline. V shed 0 bases, J shed 13 bases, and the junction held 10 bases outside the gene matches. The CDR3 region is CASSVVSSGGLQFF. The CDR3 DNA reads as TGTGCCAGCAGCGTAGTGTCTAGCGGAGGGCTACAGTTCTTC.

The rearrangement uses TRBV24-1 and TRBJ2-7; D unclear. The CDR3 is 13 amino acids. V was pared by 2 bases and J by 0 bases, with 4 bases between. Germline assignment: CDR1 KGHDR and CDR2 SFDVKD. The CDR3 here is CATSDSSSYEQYF. The CDR3, as DNA: TGTGCCACCAGTGATTCCAGCTCCTACGAGCAGTACTTC.

The chain has TRBV11-2 and TRBJ1-3; D call uncertain. This CDR3 has 13 amino acids. The ends were cut back, 5 bases at V and 4 bases at J, with 9 bases in the middle. Germline CDR1 and CDR2: SGHAT and FQNNGV. The CDR3 bases are TGTGCCAGCAGCCAATACCCCGGAAACACCATATATTTT. Protein product: CASSQYPGNTIYF.

Worth noting for this clonotype: At one of its ends the junction is not consistent with the germline gene, which may arise from a read error. This chain joins TRBV15 and TRBJ2-3, with 9 bases that match TRBD2. The CDR3 spans 15 residues. CDR1 LNHNV and CDR2 YYDKDF come from the germline V gene (reference sequence). The DNA of the CDR3 is TGTTCCACCAGCAACGCGGGAGGGCCCGAAGGTACGCAGTATTTT. Residues: CSTSNAGGPEGTQYF.

This clonotype was detected many times. V and J are TRBV6-1 and TRBJ1-5; 8 bases agree with TRBD1. V gave up 5 bases and J gave up 3 bases; unmatched junction bases: 6. The CDR3 covers 15 residues. Germline V gives CDR1 MNHNS, CDR2 SASEGT. The CDR3 sequence: CASSPGTGFNQPQHF. The CDR3 DNA sequence: TGTGCCAGCAGTCCCGGGACAGGCTTCAATCAGCCCCAGCATTTT.

This clonotype was counted many times. This chain uses TRBV7-3 with TRBJ2-1; a possible D gene is TRBD2 (6 bases). Trimming took 3 bases from V and 1 from J, leaving 7 bases between them. CDR1 and CDR2 from the germline V gene are SGHTA and FQGTGA. The CDR3 is 14 residues long. CDR3 nucleotides: TGTGCCAGCAGCTTCGCGGGGTCCTACAATGAGCAGTTCTTC. The encoded protein is CASSFAGSYNEQFF.

At least ten counts were recorded for this clonotype. The CDR3 DNA reads TGTGCCAGCAGCTTAGTATGGGGGTCCCCCTTATCTGGGGCCAACGTCCTGACTTTC. Translating gives CASSLVWGSPLSGANVLTF. The chain carries TRBV7-9 and TRBJ2-6; D tentatively fits TRBD1 or TRBD2 (5 bases each). The length of the CDR3 is 19 residues. Germline V gives CDR1 SEHNR, CDR2 FQNEAQ (reference sequence). V was cut by 1 base and J by 1 base, with 17 bases left in between.

This clonotype was counted many times. The V gene is TRBV9, the J gene TRBJ2-1, with TRBD2 as a possible D gene (5 bases). Between the trimmed V and J ends, which lost 0 bases and 4 bases, there was a span of 11 bases. This CDR3 has 15 amino acids. CDR1 SGDLS and CDR2 YYNGEE come from the germline V gene. CDR3 DNA: TGTGCCAGCAGCGTAGGGAGCGGCCCTTACAATGAGCAGTTCTTC. This sequence encodes CASSVGSGPYNEQFF.

This clonotype was seen repeatedly, ten times or more. The rearrangement joins TRBV24-1 to TRBJ2-1, with D possibly being TRBD1 (5 bases). V was clipped by 3 bases and J by 4 bases, with 6 bases between them. Germline lookup yields CDR1 KGHDR and CDR2 SFDVKD. This CDR3 contains 13 residues. The CDR3 DNA sequence: TGTGCCACCAGTGATGGACAATACAATGAGCAGTTCTTC. This codes for CATSDGQYNEQFF.

The sample holds many counts of this clonotype. This sequence joins TRBV6-1 and TRBJ2-5; the D call may be TRBD1 or TRBD2 (7 bases each). Trimming left V 6 bases short and J 5 bases short, with 16 bases between. Germline assignment: CDR1 MNHNS and CDR2 SASEGT. The length of the CDR3 is 14 residues. The CDR3 DNA is TGTGCCAGCAGCCAGCAGGGGGGGCGTGAGACCCAGTACTTC. Protein: CASSQQGGRETQYF.

The chain links TRBV5-1 to TRBJ2-7; no clear D. Germline-derived CDR1 and CDR2 are SGHRS and YFSETQ. Deletions cut 0 bases from V and 3 bases from J, with 10 bases between. This CDR3 has 14 residues. The CDR3 DNA reads TGCGCCAGCAGCTTGGACTACGGAAACTACGAGCAGTACTTC. Translating gives CASSLDYGNYEQYF.

With regard to this clonotype: A far larger clone is a single base away, which makes a read error likely. CDR3 coding DNA: TGTGCCAGCAGCAGAGATCTAGGGGGCCCTGGCTACACCTTC. It codes for CASSRDLGGPGYTF. The V and J genes are TRBV7-9 and TRBJ1-2, with 7 bases identical to TRBD1. Trimming at V came to 5 bases and at J to 7 bases, leaving 10 bases not matched to a gene. The CDR3 covers 14 residues. CDR1 SEHNR and CDR2 FQNEAQ come from the germline V gene (reference sequence).